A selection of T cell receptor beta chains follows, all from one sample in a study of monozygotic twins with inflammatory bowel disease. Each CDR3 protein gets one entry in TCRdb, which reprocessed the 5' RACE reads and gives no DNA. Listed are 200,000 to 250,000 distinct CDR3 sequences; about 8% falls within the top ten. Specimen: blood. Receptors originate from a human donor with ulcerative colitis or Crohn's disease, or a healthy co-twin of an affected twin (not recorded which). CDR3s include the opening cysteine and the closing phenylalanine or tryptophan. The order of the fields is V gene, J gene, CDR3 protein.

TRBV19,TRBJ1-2,CASSRGAFGYTF
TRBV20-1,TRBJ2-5,CSARVGGPQETQYF
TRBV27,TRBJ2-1,CATNRQGLAYNEQFF
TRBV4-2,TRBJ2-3,CASSQERASTDTQYF
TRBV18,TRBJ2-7,CASRGVGGPGTYEQYF
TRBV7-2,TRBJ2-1,CASSPEPPYNEQFF
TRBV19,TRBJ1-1,CASSILGVGTEAFF
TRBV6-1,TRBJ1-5,CASSRARGDQPQHF
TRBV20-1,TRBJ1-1,CSANPSFGTEAFF
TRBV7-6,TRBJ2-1,CPSSLLAGGPYNEQFF
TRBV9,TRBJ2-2,CASSVGQRTNTGELFF
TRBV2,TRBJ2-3,CASRRAESPTDTQYF
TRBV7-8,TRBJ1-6,CASSPNPRGDNSPLHF
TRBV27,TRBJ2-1,CASGLLESYNEQFF
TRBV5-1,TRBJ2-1,CASSLARTSGSGEQFF
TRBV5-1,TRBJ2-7,CASSLAVATYEQYF
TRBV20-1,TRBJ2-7,CSATGTSGRTRYEQYF
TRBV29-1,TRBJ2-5,CSAGTGEEGETQYF
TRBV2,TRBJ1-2,CASNAASGYTF
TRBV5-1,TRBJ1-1,CASSFLQVNTEAFF
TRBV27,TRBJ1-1,CASSSGQGKNTEAFF
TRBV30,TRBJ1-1,CAWSRERLNTEAFF
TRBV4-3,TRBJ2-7,CASSQEGDLTWEQYF